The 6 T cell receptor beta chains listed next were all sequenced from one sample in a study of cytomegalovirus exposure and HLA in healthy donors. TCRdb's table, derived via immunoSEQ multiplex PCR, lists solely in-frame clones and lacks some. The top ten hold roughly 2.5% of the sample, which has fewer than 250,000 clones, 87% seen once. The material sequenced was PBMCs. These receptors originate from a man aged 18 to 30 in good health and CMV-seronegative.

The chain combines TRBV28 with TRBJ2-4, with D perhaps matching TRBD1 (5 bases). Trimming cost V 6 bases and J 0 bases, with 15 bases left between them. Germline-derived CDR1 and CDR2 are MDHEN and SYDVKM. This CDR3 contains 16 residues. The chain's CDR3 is CASRKTDNLAKNIQYF. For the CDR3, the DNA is TGTGCCAGCAGAAAGACAGACAACTTAGCCAAAAACATTCAGTACTTC.

The CDR3 nucleotides read TGTGCCAGCAGTTCCTCCTCCCGGGGACACCGCTACACCTTC. Residues: CASSSSSRGHRYTF. The chain recombines TRBV28 with TRBJ1-2; tentative D call: TRBD1 (6 bases). Germline CDR1 is MDHEN and CDR2 is SYDVKM. Trimming removed 4 bases at V and 9 bases at J, with 18 bases between. CDR3 size: 14 residues.

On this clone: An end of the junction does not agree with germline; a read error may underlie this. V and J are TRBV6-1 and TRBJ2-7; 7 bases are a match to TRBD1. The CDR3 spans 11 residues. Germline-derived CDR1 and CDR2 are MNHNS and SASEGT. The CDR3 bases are TGTGCCAGCCAACTAGGTGGGACAGCCCACTTC. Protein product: CASQLGGTAHF.

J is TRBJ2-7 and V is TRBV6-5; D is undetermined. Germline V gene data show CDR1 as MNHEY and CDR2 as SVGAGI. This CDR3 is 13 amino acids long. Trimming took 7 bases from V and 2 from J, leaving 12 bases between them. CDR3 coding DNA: TGTGCCAGCATCAGAGCGAGTACCTACGAGCAGTACTTC. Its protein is CASIRASTYEQYF.

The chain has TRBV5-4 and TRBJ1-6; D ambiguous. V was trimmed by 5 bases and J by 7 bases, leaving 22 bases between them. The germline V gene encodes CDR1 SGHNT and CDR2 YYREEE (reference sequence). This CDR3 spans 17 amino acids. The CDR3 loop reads CASRNTGVSLGNSPLHF. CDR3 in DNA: TGTGCCAGCAGAAACACCGGGGTCTCCCTGGGAAATTCACCCCTCCACTTT. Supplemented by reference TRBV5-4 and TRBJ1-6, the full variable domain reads ETGVTQSPTHLIKTRGQQVTLRCSSQSGHNTVSWYQQALGQGPQFIFQYYREEENGRGNFPPRFSGLQFPNYSSELNVNALELDDSALYLCASRNTGVSLGNSPLHFGNGTRLTVT.

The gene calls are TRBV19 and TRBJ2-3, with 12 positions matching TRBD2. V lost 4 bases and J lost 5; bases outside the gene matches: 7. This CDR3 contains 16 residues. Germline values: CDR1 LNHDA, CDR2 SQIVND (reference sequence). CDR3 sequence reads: CASSTQPGLAGDTQYF. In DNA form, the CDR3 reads TGTGCCAGTAGTACGCAACCGGGACTAGCGGGAGATACGCAGTATTTT.